Below, 24 T cell receptor beta chains from the same sample are listed, as sequenced in a study of CD8+ T cells in alopecia areata. Following RNA extraction, reverse transcription yielded cDNA that acted as the sequencing template. The assay was immunoSEQ multiplex PCR, and TCRdb's table has in-frame clones only and misses some. Of some 200,000 clones in the sample, more than 55% were seen once. The material sequenced was CD8+ T cells sorted from blood. The receptors come from a human donor in good health.

The V and J genes are TRBV10-3 and TRBJ2-5, with 8 bases matching TRBD2. CDR3 length: 13 amino acids. Germline CDR1 is ENHRY and CDR2 is SYGVKD. V trimming: 6 bases; J trimming: 3 bases; junction bases outside the gene matches: 3. This chain's CDR3 is CAISTLAEETQYF. DNA of the CDR3: TGTGCCATCAGCACACTAGCGGAAGAGACCCAGTACTTC.

This clone was picked up a small number of times. This chain connects TRBV12-5 to TRBJ1-1, with D possibly matching TRBD1 (6 bases). Trimming cost V 4 bases and J 1 base, with 7 bases left between them. The V gene's germline CDR1 is LGHNT and CDR2 FRNRAP. The CDR3 totals 13 residues. The CDR3 DNA follows: TGTGCTAGTGGTTGGGGGGCGAACACTGAAGCTTTCTTT. Encoded protein: CASGWGANTEAFF.

The J gene is TRBJ2-5, the V gene TRBV27; TRBD2 matches 8 bases. V shed 2 bases and J 0 bases; nucleotides not matched to a gene: 14. The CDR3 covers 19 residues. In germline, CDR1 is MNHEY, CDR2 SMNVEV (reference sequence). The CDR3, as DNA: TGTGCCAGCAGTTTAATTCCCCCAATCCAGCGGGGGCACCAAGAGACCCAGTACTTC. Encoded protein: CASSLIPPIQRGHQETQYF.

This clone was observed once. This chain joins TRBV5-1 and TRBJ2-7; D might be TRBD1 or TRBD2, each matching 5 bases. This CDR3 region has 15 residues. The V gene's germline CDR1 is SGHRS and CDR2 YFSETQ. Trimming stripped 2 bases from V and 1 base from J, with 13 bases between. The CDR3 nucleotides read TGCGCCAGCAGCTTCCGAGGGGTTGGGTCCTACGAGCAGTACTTC. Protein product: CASSFRGVGSYEQYF.

V is TRBV30 and J is TRBJ1-4; 8 bases map to TRBD1. Germline-derived CDR1 and CDR2 are GTSNPN and SVGIG (reference sequence). The CDR3 is made up of 13 amino acids. The junction had 6 bases not matched to a gene; V was cut back by 5 bases and J by 7 bases. The CDR3 loop reads CAWGQGAFEKLFF. The CDR3 DNA reads TGTGCCTGGGGGCAGGGGGCCTTTGAAAAACTGTTTTTT.

In this sample, this clone turned up a few times. This sequence joins TRBV30 and TRBJ2-3; D gene unclear. CDR3 length: 10 residues. The V end was cut by 5 bases, the J end by 4 bases, with 4 bases between. Germline lookup yields CDR1 GTSNPN and CDR2 SVGIG (reference sequence). The CDR3 region is CAWEADTQYF. Written as DNA, the CDR3 is TGTGCCTGGGAGGCAGATACGCAGTATTTT. Variable domain in full (rest from reference TRBV30 and TRBJ2-3): SQTIHQWPATLVQPVGSPLSLECTVEGTSNPNLYWYRQAAGRGLQLLFYSVGIGQISSEVPQNLSASRPQDRQFILSSKKLLLSDSGFYLCAWEADTQYFGPGTRLTVL.

The gene calls are TRBV30 and TRBJ2-7; possible D gene TRBD1, 5 bases. The CDR3 spans 12 residues. The V end was cut by 3 bases, the J end by 2 bases, with 8 bases between. From germline, CDR1 is GTSNPN and CDR2 SVGIG (reference sequence). CDR3: CAWRAGTYEQYF. The CDR3 coding sequence is TGTGCCTGGAGGGCAGGGACCTACGAGCAGTACTTC. Filled out from reference TRBV30 and TRBJ2-7, the complete variable domain reads SQTIHQWPATLVQPVGSPLSLECTVEGTSNPNLYWYRQAAGRGLQLLFYSVGIGQISSEVPQNLSASRPQDRQFILSSKKLLLSDSGFYLCAWRAGTYEQYFGPGTRLTVT.

The chain joins TRBV4-2 to TRBJ2-2; TRBD2 agrees at 16 bases. The germline gives CDR1 LGHNA, CDR2 YNFKEQ. The trim removed 0 bases at V and 5 bases at J, leaving 3 bases unmatched. CDR3 size: 18 residues. The CDR3 here is CASSQDKGLAGGTGELFF. The CDR3, as DNA: TGTGCCAGCAGCCAAGACAAGGGACTAGCGGGAGGGACCGGGGAGCTGTTTTTT.

The V call is TRBV29-1, the J call TRBJ2-7; 8 bases fit TRBD1. This CDR3 spans 14 amino acids. The V and J ends lost 7 bases and 5 bases, in that order; junction bases with no gene match: 13. Looked up from germline, CDR1 is SQVTM and CDR2 is ANQGSEA. For the CDR3, the DNA is TGCAGCGCTGCAGGGGGCCGGGTGTCCGACGAGCAGTACTTC. Protein: CSAAGGRVSDEQYF.

This chain links TRBV9 with TRBJ2-1; 11 bases fit TRBD2. V lost 6 bases, J lost 3 bases, and 5 bases stayed unmatched. Germline V lookup: CDR1 SGDLS, CDR2 YYNGEE. CDR3 length: 15 residues. CDR3 nucleotides: TGTGCCAGCAACGGTGGGACTAGCGGCTACAATGAGCAGTTCTTC. Translated, it gives CASNGGTSGYNEQFF.

This clone was detected a few times. The rearrangement uses TRBV5-1 and TRBJ2-1; a possible D gene is TRBD1 (5 bases). V was shortened by 5 bases and J by 7 bases, with 10 bases between the two germline ends. CDR3 length equals 12 residues. Germline CDR1 SGHRS, CDR2 YFSETQ. CDR3 DNA sequence: TGCGCCAGCAGGCAGGGTTTGAATGAGCAGTTCTTC. Protein: CASRQGLNEQFF.

This clone was picked up a small number of times. V is TRBV4-2 and J is TRBJ2-7; 9 bases fit TRBD1. CDR1 is LGHNA and CDR2 is YNFKEQ in the germline V gene. The CDR3 is made up of 15 amino acids. Trimming at V came to 5 bases and at J to 1 base, leaving 6 bases not matched to a gene. For the CDR3, the DNA is TGTGCCAGCAGCTCCTCCGGGACAGGGTCCTACGAGCAGTACTTC. Protein: CASSSSGTGSYEQYF.

The chain links TRBV2 to TRBJ2-7; D may be TRBD1 (6 bases). In germline, CDR1 is SNHLY, CDR2 FYNNEI. V gave up 3 bases and J gave up 7 bases, with 16 bases separating them. The length of the CDR3 is 14 residues. The CDR3 nucleotides are TGTGCCAGCAGTGAGCCAGGGGTATTAGATGAGCAGTACTTC. Its protein is CASSEPGVLDEQYF.

This chain joins TRBV29-1 and TRBJ2-7; the D gene is possibly TRBD2 (6 bases). The ends were cut back, 5 bases at V and 5 bases at J, with 16 bases in the middle. This CDR3 comprises 13 residues. Germline V gene data show CDR1 as SQVTM and CDR2 as ANQGSEA. The CDR3, as DNA: TGCAGCGTTTACGGGAGCTCGGTCCACGAGCAGTACTTC. This gives the protein CSVYGSSVHEQYF.

V usage is TRBV2 and J usage is TRBJ2-5; TRBD2 aligns across 8 bases. The length of the CDR3 is 14 residues. V lost 7 bases to trimming and J lost 1 base; unmatched junction nucleotides: 5. Germline assignment: CDR1 SNHLY and CDR2 FYNNEI. CDR3 bases: TGTGCCAGCAAATTCGGGGGGGGCCAAGAGACCCAGTACTTC. Protein product: CASKFGGGQETQYF. Using reference TRBV2 and TRBJ2-5 for the parts outside the CDR3, the full variable domain is EPEVTQTPSHQVTQMGQEVILRCVPISNHLYFYWYRQILGQKVEFLVSFYNNEISEKSEIFDDQFSVERPDGSNFTLKIRSTKLEDSAMYFCASKFGGGQETQYFGPGTRLLVL.

This clone turned up a few times. The CDR3 reads CASETSGGYNEQFF. CDR3 in DNA: TGTGCCAGCGAGACTAGCGGGGGTTACAATGAGCAGTTCTTC. This chain joins TRBV2 and TRBJ2-1; TRBD2 matches at 12 bases. CDR3 length: 14 residues. V was pared by 8 bases and J by 4 bases, with 3 bases of the junction left unmatched. Germline CDR1 reads SNHLY; CDR2 reads FYNNEI.

The chain couples TRBV28 to TRBJ1-4, with D maybe TRBD1 (5 bases). CDR1 and CDR2 from the germline V gene are MDHEN and SYDVKM. V was trimmed by 6 bases and J by 8 bases, leaving 16 bases between them. CDR3 length equals 14 residues. CDR3 protein: CASSLGQGEEKLFF. CDR3 bases: TGTGCCAGCAGCCTGGGCCAGGGAGAGGAAAAACTGTTTTTT.

The J gene is TRBJ2-7, the V gene TRBV5-4; weak D call: TRBD1 (6 bases). The CDR3 sequence is 13 residues long. The V end was cut by 0 bases, the J end by 5 bases, with 9 bases between. Germline CDR1 SGHNT, CDR2 YYREEE (reference sequence). CDR3 bases: TGTGCCAGCAGCTTGGGACAGGTTGACGAGCAGTACTTC. This translates into CASSLGQVDEQYF.

For the CDR3, the DNA is TGTGCCAGCAGTTACTCGACCGCTTACACTGAAGCTTTCTTT. Encoded protein: CASSYSTAYTEAFF. The chain employs TRBV6-5 and TRBJ1-1, with D unclear. Deletions cut 0 bases from V and 3 bases from J, with 8 bases between. The CDR3 consists of 14 residues. Looked up from germline, CDR1 is MNHEY and CDR2 is SVGAGI.

The rearrangement uses TRBV27 and TRBJ2-3, with D unclear. From germline, CDR1 is MNHEY and CDR2 SMNVEV (reference sequence). CDR3 length equals 14 residues. V gave up 3 bases and J gave up 2 bases, with 9 bases separating them. The CDR3 spells CASSLTQSTDTQYF. The CDR3 DNA reads as TGTGCCAGCAGTTTGACCCAGTCCACAGATACGCAGTATTTT.

V and J are TRBV29-1 and TRBJ1-2; weak D call: TRBD1 (6 bases). Looked up from germline, CDR1 is SQVTM and CDR2 is ANQGSEA. Trimming cost V 4 bases and J 8 bases, with 14 bases left between them. The CDR3 totals 12 residues. The CDR3 sequence is CSVGGTRKGYTF. For the CDR3, the DNA is TGCAGCGTTGGTGGGACACGTAAAGGCTACACCTTC.

J is TRBJ1-1 and V is TRBV29-1; D is undetermined. The CDR3 runs 12 residues. Per germline, CDR1 SQVTM and CDR2 ANQGSEA. Trimming shortened V by 6 bases and J by 1 base, and 9 bases separated the two germline ends. CDR3 DNA: TGCAGCGTCGTAGGTCAGAACACTGAAGCTTTCTTT. This sequence encodes CSVVGQNTEAFF.

Points on this clone: One end of the junction fails to match germline, which may point to a read error. This chain joins TRBV25-1 and TRBJ2-7; D is perhaps TRBD1 (6 bases). There are 14 residues in the CDR3. Looked up from germline, CDR1 is MGHDK and CDR2 is SYGVNS. The CDR3 coding sequence is TGTGCCAGCCTTGATACAGGGTCCTCCGACGAGCAGTACTTC. This encodes CASLDTGSSDEQYF.

The chain's CDR3 is CASTPRGGGTDEQFF. The CDR3 coding sequence is TGTGCCAGCACCCCCCGCGGCGGGGGGACCGATGAGCAGTTCTTC. V is TRBV7-9 and J is TRBJ2-1; 8 nucleotides align to TRBD2. Germline V CDR1 and CDR2: SEHNR, FQNEAQ (reference sequence). The V segment lost 7 bases and the J segment 8 bases; nucleotides outside the gene matches: 13. This CDR3 is 15 amino acids long.